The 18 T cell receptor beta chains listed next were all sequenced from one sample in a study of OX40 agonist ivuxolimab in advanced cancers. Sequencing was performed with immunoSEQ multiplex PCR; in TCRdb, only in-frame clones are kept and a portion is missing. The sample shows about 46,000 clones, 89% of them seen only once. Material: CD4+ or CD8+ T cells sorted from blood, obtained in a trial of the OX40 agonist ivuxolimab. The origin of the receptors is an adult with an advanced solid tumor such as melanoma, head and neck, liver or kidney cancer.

The CDR3, as DNA: TGTGCCAGCAGCCAAGATCTCGGGCAGGGCATCGGCGAGCAGTACTTC. Its translation is CASSQDLGQGIGEQYF. This chain links TRBV4-2 with TRBJ2-7; D might be TRBD1 (5 bases). V lost 0 bases to trimming and J lost 6 bases, with 18 bases between them. The CDR3 is 16 residues long. Germline-derived CDR1 and CDR2 are LGHNA and YNFKEQ.

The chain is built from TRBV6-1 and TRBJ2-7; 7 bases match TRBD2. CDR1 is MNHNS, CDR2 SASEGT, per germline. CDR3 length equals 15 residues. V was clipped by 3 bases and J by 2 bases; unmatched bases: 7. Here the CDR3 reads CASSDGGSFAYEQYF. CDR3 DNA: TGTGCCAGCAGTGACGGCGGGAGCTTTGCCTACGAGCAGTACTTC.

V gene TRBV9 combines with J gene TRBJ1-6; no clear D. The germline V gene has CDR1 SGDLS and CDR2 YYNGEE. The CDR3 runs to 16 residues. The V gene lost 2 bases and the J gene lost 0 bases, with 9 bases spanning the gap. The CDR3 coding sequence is TGTGCCAGCAGCGTTGACGGGAGCTCCTATAATTCACCCCTCCACTTT. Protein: CASSVDGSSYNSPLHF.

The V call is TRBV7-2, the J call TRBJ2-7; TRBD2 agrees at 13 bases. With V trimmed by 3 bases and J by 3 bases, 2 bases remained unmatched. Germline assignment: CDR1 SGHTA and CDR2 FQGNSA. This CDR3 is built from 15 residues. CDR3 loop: CASSFGTSGIYEQYF. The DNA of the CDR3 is TGTGCCAGCAGCTTCGGGACTAGCGGGATCTACGAGCAGTACTTC.

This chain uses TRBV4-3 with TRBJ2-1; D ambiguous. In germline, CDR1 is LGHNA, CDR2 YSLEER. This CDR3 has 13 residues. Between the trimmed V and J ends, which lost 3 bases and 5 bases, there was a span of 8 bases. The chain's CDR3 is CASSHNLNNEQFF. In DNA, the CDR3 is TGCGCCAGCAGCCACAACCTAAACAATGAGCAGTTCTTC.

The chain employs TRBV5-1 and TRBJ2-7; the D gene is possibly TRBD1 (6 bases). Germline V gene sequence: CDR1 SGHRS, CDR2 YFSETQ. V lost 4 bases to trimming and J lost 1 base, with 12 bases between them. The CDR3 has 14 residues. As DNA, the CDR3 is TGCGCCAGCAGCCCAGGACAGCATTCCTACGAGCAGTACTTC. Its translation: CASSPGQHSYEQYF.

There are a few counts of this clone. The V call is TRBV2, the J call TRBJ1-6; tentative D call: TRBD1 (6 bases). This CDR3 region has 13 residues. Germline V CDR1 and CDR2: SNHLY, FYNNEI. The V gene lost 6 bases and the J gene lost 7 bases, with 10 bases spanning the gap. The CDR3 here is CASRKTGNSPLHF. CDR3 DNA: TGTGCCAGCAGAAAAACAGGGAATTCACCCCTCCACTTT.

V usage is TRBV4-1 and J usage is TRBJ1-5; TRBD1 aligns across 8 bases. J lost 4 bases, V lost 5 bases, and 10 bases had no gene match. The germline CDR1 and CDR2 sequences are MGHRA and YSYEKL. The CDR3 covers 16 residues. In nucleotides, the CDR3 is TGCGCCAGCAGCTCCCATGGACAGGGAATTAATCAGCCCCAGCATTTT. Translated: CASSSHGQGINQPQHF.

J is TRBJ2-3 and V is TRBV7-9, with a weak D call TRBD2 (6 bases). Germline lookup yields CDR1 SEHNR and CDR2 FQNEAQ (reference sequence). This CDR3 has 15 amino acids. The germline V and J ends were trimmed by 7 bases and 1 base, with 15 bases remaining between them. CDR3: CASTPEGIRTDTQYF. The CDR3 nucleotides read TGTGCCAGCACTCCGGAGGGGATCCGCACAGATACGCAGTATTTT.

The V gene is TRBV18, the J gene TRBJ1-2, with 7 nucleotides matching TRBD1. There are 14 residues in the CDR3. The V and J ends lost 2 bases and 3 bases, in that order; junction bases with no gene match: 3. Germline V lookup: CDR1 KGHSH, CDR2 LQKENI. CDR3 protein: CASSPIGTDYGYTF. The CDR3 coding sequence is TGTGCCAGCTCACCAATTGGGACAGACTATGGCTACACCTTC.

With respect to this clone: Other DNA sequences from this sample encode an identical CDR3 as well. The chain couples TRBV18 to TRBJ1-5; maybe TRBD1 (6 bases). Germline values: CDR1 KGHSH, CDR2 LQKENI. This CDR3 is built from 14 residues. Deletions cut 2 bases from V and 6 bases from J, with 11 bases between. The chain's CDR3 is CASSPGGGGQPQHF. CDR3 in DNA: TGTGCCAGCTCACCAGGGGGCGGTGGTCAGCCCCAGCATTTT.

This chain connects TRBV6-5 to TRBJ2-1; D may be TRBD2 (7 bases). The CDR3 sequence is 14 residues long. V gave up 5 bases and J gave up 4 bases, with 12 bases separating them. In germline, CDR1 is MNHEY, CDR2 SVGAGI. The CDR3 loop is CASSPGGPYNEQFF. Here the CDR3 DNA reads TGTGCCAGCAGTCCCGGGGGGCCTTACAATGAGCAGTTCTTC.

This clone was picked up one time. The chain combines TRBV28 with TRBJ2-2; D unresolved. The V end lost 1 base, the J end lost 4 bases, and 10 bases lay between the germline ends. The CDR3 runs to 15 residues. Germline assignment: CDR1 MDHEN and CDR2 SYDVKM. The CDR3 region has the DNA TGTGCCAGCAGTTTATCCTCAGGAAGCACCGGGGAGCTGTTTTTT. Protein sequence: CASSLSSGSTGELFF.

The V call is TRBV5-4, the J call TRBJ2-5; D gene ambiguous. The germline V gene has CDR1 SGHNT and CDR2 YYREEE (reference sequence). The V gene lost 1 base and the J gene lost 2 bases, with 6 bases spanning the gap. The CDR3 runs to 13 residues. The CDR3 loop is CASSLSEQETQYF. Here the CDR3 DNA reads TGTGCCAGCAGCTTGTCCGAGCAAGAGACCCAGTACTTC.

The CDR3 is CAWSVSPSYEQYF. The CDR3 DNA follows: TGTGCCTGGAGTGTATCCCCCTCCTACGAGCAGTACTTC. V gene TRBV30 combines with J gene TRBJ2-7; D is uncertain. The CDR3 extends over 13 amino acids. V was trimmed by 0 bases and J by 0 bases, leaving 6 bases between them. In germline, CDR1 is GTSNPN, CDR2 SVGIG (reference sequence).

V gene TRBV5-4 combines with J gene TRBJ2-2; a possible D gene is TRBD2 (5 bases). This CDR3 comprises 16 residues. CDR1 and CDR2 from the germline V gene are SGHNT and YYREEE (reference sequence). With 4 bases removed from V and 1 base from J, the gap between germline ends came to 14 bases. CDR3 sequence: CASSREGLENTGELFF. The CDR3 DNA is TGTGCCAGCAGCCGCGAGGGCCTTGAGAACACCGGGGAGCTGTTTTTT.

The CDR3 bases are TGCGCCAGCAGCCACAGAGACAGGGGGAACACCGGGGAGCTGTTTTTT. It encodes CASSHRDRGNTGELFF. The chain joins TRBV4-1 to TRBJ2-2, with TRBD1 matching over 8 bases. J lost 1 base, V lost 3 bases, and 4 bases had no gene match. The CDR3 consists of 16 residues. Germline V gives CDR1 MGHRA, CDR2 YSYEKL.

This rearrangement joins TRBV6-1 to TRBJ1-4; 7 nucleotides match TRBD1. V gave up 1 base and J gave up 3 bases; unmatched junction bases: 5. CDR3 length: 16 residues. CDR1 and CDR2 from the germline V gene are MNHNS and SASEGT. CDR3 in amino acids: CASSEGGRGSNEKLFF. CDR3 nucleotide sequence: TGTGCCAGCAGTGAAGGAGGCAGGGGGTCTAATGAAAAACTGTTTTTT.